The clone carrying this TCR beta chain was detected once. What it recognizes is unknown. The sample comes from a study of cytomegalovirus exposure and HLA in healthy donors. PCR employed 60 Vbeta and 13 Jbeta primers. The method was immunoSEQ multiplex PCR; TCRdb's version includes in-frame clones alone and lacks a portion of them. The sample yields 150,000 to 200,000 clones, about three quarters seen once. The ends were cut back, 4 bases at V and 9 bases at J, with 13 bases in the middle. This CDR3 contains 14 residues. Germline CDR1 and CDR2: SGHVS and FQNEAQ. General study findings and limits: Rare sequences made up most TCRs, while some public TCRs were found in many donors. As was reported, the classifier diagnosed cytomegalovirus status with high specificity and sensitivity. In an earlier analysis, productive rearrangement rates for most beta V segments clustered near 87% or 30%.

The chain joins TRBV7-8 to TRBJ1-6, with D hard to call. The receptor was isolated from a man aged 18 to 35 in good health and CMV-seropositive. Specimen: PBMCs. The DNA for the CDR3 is TGTGCCAGCAGCTGGGAAATGGGGAGTTCACCCCTCCACTTT. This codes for CASSWEMGSSPLHF.